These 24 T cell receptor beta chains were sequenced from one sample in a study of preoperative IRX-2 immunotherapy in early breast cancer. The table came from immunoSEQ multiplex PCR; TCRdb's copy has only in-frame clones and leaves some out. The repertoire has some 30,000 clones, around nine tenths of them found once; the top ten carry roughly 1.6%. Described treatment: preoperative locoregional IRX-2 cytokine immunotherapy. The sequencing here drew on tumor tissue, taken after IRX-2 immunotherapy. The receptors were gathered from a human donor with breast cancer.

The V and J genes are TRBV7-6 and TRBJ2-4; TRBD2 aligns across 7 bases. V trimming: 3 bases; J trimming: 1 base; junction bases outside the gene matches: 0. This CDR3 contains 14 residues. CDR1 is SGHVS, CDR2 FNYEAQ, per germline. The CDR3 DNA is TGTGCCAGCAGCTTGGGGGGGGCCAAAAACATTCAGTACTTC. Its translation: CASSLGGAKNIQYF.

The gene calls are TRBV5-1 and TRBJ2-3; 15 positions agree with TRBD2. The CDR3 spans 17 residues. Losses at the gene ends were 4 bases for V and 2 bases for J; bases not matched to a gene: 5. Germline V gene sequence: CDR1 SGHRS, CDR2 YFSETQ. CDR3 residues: CASSIGTSGGFTDTQYF. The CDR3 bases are TGCGCCAGCAGCATAGGGACTAGCGGGGGGTTCACAGATACGCAGTATTTT.

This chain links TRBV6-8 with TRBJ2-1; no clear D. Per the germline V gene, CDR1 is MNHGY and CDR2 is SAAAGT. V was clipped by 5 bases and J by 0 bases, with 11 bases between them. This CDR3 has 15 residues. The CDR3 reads CASSPSHTSYNEQFF. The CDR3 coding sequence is TGTGCCAGCAGTCCTAGTCACACCTCCTACAATGAGCAGTTCTTC.

CDR3 residues: CASSIWGGETQYF. The DNA for the CDR3 is TGTGCCAGTAGTATTTGGGGGGGAGAGACCCAGTACTTC. The V gene is TRBV19, the J gene TRBJ2-5, with TRBD2 matching 7 bases. Germline trimming cut 3 bases from V and 4 bases from J; bases unmatched to any gene: 2. In germline, CDR1 is LNHDA, CDR2 SQIVND (reference sequence). This CDR3 comprises 13 residues.

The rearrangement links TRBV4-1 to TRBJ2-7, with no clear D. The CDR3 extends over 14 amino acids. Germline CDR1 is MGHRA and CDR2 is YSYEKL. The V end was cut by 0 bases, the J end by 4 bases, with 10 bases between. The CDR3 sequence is CASSQDIRSYEQYV. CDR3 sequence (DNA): TGCGCCAGCAGCCAAGATATCAGGTCTTACGAGCAGTACGTC.

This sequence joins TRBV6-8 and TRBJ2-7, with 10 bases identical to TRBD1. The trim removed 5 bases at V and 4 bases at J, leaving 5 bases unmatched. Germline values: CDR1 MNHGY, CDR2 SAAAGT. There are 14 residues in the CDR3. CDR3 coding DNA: TGTGCCAGCAGTCGGACAGGGGGGGAATACGAGCAGTACTTC. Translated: CASSRTGGEYEQYF.

In DNA, the CDR3 is TGTGCCAGCAGTTACGGCGGGACAGGGAACAATGAGCAGTTCTTC. Protein sequence: CASSYGGTGNNEQFF. The chain links TRBV6-8 to TRBJ2-1, with 9 bases lining up with TRBD1. The CDR3 sequence is 15 residues long. Germline values: CDR1 MNHGY, CDR2 SAAAGT. V was pared by 2 bases and J by 5 bases, with 4 bases of the junction left unmatched.

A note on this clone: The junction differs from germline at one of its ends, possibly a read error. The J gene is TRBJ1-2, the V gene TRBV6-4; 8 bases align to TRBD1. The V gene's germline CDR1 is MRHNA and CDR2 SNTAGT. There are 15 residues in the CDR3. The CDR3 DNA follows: TGTGCCATCAGTGAGCTGGGACAGGCGGTTCATGGCTACACCTTC. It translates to CAISELGQAVHGYTF.

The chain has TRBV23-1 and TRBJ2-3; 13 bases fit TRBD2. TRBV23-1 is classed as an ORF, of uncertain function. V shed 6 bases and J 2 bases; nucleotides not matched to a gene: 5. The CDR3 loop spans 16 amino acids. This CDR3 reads CASSQGTSGITDTQYF. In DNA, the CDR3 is TGCGCCAGCAGCCAAGGGACTAGCGGGATCACAGATACGCAGTATTTT.

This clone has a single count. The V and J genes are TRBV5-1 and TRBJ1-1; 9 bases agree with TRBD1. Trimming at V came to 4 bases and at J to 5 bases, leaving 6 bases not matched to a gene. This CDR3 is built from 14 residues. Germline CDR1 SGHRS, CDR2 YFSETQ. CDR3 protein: CASSPGQGGTEAFF. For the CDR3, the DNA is TGCGCCAGCAGCCCGGGACAGGGTGGAACTGAAGCTTTCTTT.

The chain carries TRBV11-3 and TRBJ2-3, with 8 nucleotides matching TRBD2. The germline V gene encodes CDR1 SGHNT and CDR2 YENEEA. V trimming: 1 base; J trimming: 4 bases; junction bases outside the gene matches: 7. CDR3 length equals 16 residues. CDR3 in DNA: TGTGCCAGCAGCTTAGTCGGTAGCGGGGTCCCAGATACGCAGTATTTT. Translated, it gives CASSLVGSGVPDTQYF.

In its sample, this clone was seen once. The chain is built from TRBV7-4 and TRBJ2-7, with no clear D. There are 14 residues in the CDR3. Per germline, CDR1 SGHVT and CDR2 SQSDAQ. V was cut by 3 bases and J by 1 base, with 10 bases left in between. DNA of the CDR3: TGTGCCAGCAGCTTGGATCCTCGTTCCTACGAGCAGTACGTC. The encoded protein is CASSLDPRSYEQYV.

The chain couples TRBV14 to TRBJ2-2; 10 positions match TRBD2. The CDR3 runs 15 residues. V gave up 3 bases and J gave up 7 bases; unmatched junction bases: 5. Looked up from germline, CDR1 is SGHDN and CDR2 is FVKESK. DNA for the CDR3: TGTGCCAGCAGCCATAGCGGGAGGCTAGGCGGGGAGCTGTTTTTT. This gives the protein CASSHSGRLGGELFF.

CDR3 amino acids: CASSITDSNQPQHF. The CDR3 region has the DNA TGTGCCAGCTCAATTACAGATAGCAATCAGCCCCAGCATTTT. The chain joins TRBV18 to TRBJ1-5; D ambiguous. The germline V gene has CDR1 KGHSH and CDR2 LQKENI. V dropped 5 bases and J dropped 0 bases, with 8 bases sitting between them. The length of the CDR3 is 14 residues.

The CDR3 loop reads CASSQGGSNEQFF. CDR3 sequence (DNA): TGTGCCAGCAGCCAAGGTGGGAGTAATGAGCAGTTCTTC. The chain is built from TRBV2 and TRBJ2-1, with D possibly matching TRBD2 (5 bases). The CDR3 runs to 13 residues. The germline gives CDR1 SNHLY, CDR2 FYNNEI. V dropped 6 bases and J dropped 7 bases, with 13 bases sitting between them.

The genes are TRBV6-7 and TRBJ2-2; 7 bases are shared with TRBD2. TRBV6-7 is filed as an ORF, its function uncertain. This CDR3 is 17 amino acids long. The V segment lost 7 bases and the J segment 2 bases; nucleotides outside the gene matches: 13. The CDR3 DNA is TGTGCCAGCACCCCGACCGGGCGGGAGATAAACACCGGGGAGCTGTTTTTT. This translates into CASTPTGREINTGELFF.

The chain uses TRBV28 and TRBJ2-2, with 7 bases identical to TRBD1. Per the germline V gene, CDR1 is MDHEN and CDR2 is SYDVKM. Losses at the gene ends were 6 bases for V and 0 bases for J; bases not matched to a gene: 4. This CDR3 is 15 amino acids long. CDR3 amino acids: CASRAGTANTGELFF. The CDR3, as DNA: TGTGCCAGCAGAGCCGGGACAGCGAACACCGGGGAGCTGTTTTTT.

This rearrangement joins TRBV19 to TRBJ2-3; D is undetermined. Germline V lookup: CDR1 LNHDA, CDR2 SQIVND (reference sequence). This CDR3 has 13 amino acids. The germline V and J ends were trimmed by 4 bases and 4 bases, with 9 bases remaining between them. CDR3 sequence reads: CASSTSTPDTQYF. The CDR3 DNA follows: TGTGCCAGTAGTACCTCGACACCAGATACGCAGTATTTT.

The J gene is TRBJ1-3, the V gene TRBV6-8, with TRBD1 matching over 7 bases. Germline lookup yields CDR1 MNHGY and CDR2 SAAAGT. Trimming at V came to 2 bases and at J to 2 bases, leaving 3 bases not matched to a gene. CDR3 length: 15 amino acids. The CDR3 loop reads CASSYGTDPGNTIYF. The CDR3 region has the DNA TGTGCCAGCAGTTACGGGACAGACCCTGGAAACACCATATATTTT.

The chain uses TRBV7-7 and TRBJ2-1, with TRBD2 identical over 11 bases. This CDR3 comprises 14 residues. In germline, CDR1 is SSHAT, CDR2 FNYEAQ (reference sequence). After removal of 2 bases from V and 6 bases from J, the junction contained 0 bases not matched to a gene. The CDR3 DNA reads TGTGCCAGCAGCTTAACTAGCGGGAGCAATGAGCAGTTCTTC. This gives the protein CASSLTSGSNEQFF.

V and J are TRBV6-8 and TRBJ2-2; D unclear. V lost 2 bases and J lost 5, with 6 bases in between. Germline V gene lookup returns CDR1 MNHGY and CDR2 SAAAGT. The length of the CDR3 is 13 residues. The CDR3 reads CASSYPLTGELFF. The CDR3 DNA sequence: TGTGCCAGCAGTTACCCCCTAACCGGGGAGCTGTTTTTT.

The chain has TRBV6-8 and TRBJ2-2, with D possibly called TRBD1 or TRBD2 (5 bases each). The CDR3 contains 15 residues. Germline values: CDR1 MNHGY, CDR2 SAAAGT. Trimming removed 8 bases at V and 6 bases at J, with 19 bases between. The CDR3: CASRRAGSFAGELFF. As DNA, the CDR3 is TGTGCCAGCCGGCGGGCAGGGAGTTTTGCCGGGGAGCTGTTTTTT.

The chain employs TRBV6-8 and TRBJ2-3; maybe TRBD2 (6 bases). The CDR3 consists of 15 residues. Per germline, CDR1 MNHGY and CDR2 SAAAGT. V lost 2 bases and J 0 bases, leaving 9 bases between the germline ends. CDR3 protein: CASSYDGTSTDTQYF. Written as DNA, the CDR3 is TGTGCCAGCAGTTACGACGGGACTAGCACAGATACGCAGTATTTT.

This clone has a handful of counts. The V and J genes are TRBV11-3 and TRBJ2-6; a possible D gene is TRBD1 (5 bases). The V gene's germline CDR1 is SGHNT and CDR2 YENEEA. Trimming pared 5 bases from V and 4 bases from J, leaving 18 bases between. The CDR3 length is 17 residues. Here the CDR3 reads CASSLGRAALGANVLTF. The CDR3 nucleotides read TGTGCCAGCAGCCTGGGCAGGGCCGCTCTGGGGGCCAACGTCCTGACTTTC.